The source of this T cell receptor (beta chain) is a study of T-cell memory formation after mild COVID-19 (dated by TCRdb to the early 2020s). Background on the whole study: TCR sequence clusters from the two donors were found to be largely donor specific. The cohort comprised two young, previously healthy adult volunteers, one female and one male. Longitudinal TCRalpha and TCRbeta repertoire sequencing tracked T-cell clones expanding and contracting after mild COVID-19 in a couple of donors. Findings and caveats that apply to the study as a whole: Contracting CD4+ clones were found mainly in CM and EM memory subsets, while CD8+ clones were enriched in EMRA. Clones contracting from day 15 to 85 had balanced CD4/CD8 phenotypes, while a second wave expanding from day 15 to 37 was biased towards CD4+. Some responding clones were found in pre-infection memory, which suggests that pre-existing cross-reactive memory T cells took part in the SARS-CoV-2 response. The study included only a couple of mild cases, and larger cohorts that include severe cases with pre-infection samples were judged to be necessary. The second-wave clones that peaked on day 37 were not confirmed to be SARS-CoV-2 specific.

The reads were generated on an Illumina NovaSeq 6000. TCRalpha and TCRbeta cDNA libraries were built by 5'RACE with constant-segment primers, adding sample barcodes and unique molecular identifiers. Trizol reagent was used to extract RNA from every sample. The libraries were amplified in two PCR steps, and the second step added a second sample barcode and Illumina TruSeq adapters. Libraries were sequenced on an Illumina NovaSeq with 2 x 150 bp paired-end reads. Processing in the source paper ran as follows. With migec v1.2.7, reads were demultiplexed and then collapsed into UMI-guided consensus sequences. Using mixcr v2.1.11, the UMI consensuses were aligned to TRA and TRB V and J templates and assembled into clonotypes. A clonotype was counted as expanded or contracted only when both edgeR and NoisET called the clonotype significant, with the noise models trained on biological replicates. For edgeR calls, a false discovery rate-adjusted p below 0.01 and a log2 fold-change threshold of 1 were applied. As an exploratory analysis of dynamics, PCA with hierarchical clustering was applied to max-normalized trajectories of the 1000 most abundant clonotypes. Separately sequenced CD4+ and CD8+ repertoires were used to assign the CD4 or CD8 phenotype of responding clones. TCRdb reprocessing: public reads trimmed at Q25 with fastp, clones called with MiXCR, in-frame beta chains kept. Each record represents a unique CDR3 protein, reported with the most common genes and DNA among its rows. These V and J calls rely on TCRdb rather than the paper's analysis. This sample comprises a few hundred thousand distinct CDR3 sequences, about 20% of them detected only once. Around 8.4% of the sample is in the top ten clones.

The CDR3 runs 15 amino acids, cysteine and phenylalanine included. This entry keeps only the CDR3 DNA: 45 bases, framed from base 1. At the junction V is shortened by 1 base and J by 1 base, with 10 bases in between. Via the germline V gene, CDR1 is SGHVS and CDR2 FNYEAQ. PBMCs were isolated by Ficoll-Paque density gradient centrifugation. A word on this clonotype: What antigen it recognizes has not been identified. One base away there is no much larger clone; base qualities are not given.

The sequence derives from an adult woman who had mild COVID-19 (a few samples of this study predate the infection). The sample titles of this study are shuffled in the database, so cell type and time point are left out; the donor was told from shared clones. The sample consisted of PBMCs or a T cell subset sorted from them (not recorded which). Recombination joined TRBV7-6 with TRBJ1-2; a weak D assignment points to TRBD1 (6 bases agree). The nucleotides are TGTGCCAGCAGCTTAGTCGCAGGGGTTAACTATGGCTACACCTTC. This gives the protein CASSLVAGVNYGYTF.